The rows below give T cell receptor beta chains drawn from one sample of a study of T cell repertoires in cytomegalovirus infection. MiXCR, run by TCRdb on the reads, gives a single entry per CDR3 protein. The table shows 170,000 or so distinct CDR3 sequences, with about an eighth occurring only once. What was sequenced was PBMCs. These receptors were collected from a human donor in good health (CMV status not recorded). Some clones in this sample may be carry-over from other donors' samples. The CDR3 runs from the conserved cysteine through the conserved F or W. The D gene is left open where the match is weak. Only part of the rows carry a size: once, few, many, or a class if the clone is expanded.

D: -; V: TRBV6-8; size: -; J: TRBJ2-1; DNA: TGTGCCAGCCGGAGCCTCTCCTACAATGAGCAGTTCTTC; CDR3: CASRSLSYNEQFF
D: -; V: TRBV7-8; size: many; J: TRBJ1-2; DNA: TGTGCCAGCAGCTCAGGGTTATATGGCTACACCTTC; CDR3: CASSSGLYGYTF
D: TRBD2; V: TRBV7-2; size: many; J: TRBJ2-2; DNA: TGTGCCAGCAGCTTACGGGGGACTAGCGGGAGCAGAAGCACCGGGGAGCTGTTTTTT; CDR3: CASSLRGTSGSRSTGELFF
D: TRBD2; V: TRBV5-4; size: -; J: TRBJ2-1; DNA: TGTGCCAGCAGCCCGAAAACCCTAGCGGGAGTCAATGAGCAGTTCTTC; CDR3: CASSPKTLAGVNEQFF
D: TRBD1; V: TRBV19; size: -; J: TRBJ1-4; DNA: TGTGCCAGTAGTATCTCCGGGACAGTGAATGAAAAACTGTTTTTT; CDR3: CASSISGTVNEKLFF
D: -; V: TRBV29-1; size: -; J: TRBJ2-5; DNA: TGCTCCTCGACGGACCGGGGCGCGGAGACCCAGTACTTC; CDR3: CSSTDRGAETQYF
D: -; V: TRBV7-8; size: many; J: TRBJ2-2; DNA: TGTGCCAGCAGCCAATACACAGGGTGGGGAGCGAACACCGGGGAGCTGTTTTTT; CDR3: CASSQYTGWGANTGELFF
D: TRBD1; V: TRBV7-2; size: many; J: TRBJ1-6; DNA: TGTGCCAGCAGCGGCACCGGGACAGGGAGTTCACCCCTCCACTTT; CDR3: CASSGTGTGSSPLHF
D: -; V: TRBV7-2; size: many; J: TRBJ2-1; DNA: TGTGCCAGCAGCTTAAGAGGTCAATCGGGGAATGAGCAGTTCTTC; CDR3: CASSLRGQSGNEQFF
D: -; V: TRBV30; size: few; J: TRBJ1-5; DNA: TGTGCCTGGAGTGGCCGGGGGGGCCGGAATCAGCCCCAGCATTTT; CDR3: CAWSGRGGRNQPQHF
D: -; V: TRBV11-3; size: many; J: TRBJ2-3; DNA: TGTGCCAGCAGCTTAACAGCTAGCACAGATACGCAGTATTTT; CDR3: CASSLTASTDTQYF
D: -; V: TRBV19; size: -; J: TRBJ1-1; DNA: TGTGCCAGTAGTATAGGAGGGACTCGGGTGAACACTGAAGCTTTCTTT; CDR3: CASSIGGTRVNTEAFF
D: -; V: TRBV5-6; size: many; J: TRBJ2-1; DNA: TGTGCCAGCACCCGGACTTTTGGAGTCTACAATGAGCAGTTCTTC; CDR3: CASTRTFGVYNEQFF
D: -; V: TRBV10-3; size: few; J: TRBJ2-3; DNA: TGTGCCATCAGTCCTAAGGAAGATACGCAGTATTTT; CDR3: CAISPKEDTQYF
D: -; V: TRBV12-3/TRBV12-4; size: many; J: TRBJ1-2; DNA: TGTGCCAGCAGTCCTTCAGGGATGTATGGCTACACCTTC; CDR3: CASSPSGMYGYTF
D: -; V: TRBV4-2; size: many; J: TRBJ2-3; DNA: TGTGCCAGCAGCTCCACAGGGACAAGCACAGATACGCAGTATTTT; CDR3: CASSSTGTSTDTQYF
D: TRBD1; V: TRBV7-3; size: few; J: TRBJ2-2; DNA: TGTGCCAGCAGCTCACAGGGGGCTAGTTCCGGGGAGCTGTTTTTT; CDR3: CASSSQGASSGELFF
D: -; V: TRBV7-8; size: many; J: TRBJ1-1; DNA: TGTGCCACCCGGGGGGGTCTGAACACTGAAGCTTTCTTT; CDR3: CATRGGLNTEAFF
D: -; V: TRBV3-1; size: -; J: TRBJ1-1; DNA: TGTGCCAGCAGCCAAAATCGGGTCACTGAAGCTTTCTTT; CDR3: CASSQNRVTEAFF
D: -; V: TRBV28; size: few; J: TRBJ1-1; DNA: TGTGCCAGCAGTTTATTGGGCAGAACTGAAGCTTTCTTT; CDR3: CASSLLGRTEAFF
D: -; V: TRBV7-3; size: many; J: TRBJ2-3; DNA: TGTGCCAGCAGCTTTAGGCGGGGCAAAACAGATACGCAGTATTTT; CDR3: CASSFRRGKTDTQYF
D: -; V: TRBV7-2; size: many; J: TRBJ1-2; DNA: TGTGCCAGCCGGGCGACACTCCGCGCTGGCTACACCTTC; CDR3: CASRATLRAGYTF
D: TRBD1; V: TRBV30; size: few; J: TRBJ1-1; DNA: TGTGCCTGGAGTGATCTGGTCAGGGGGGGCACTGAAGCTTTCTTT; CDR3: CAWSDLVRGGTEAFF
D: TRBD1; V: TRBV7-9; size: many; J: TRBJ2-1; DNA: TGTGCCAGCAGCCCCCGACAGGGCTGGAATGAGCAGTTCTTC; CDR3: CASSPRQGWNEQFF
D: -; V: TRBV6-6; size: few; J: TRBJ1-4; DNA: TGTGCCAGCAGTTATGGGGGAGCAACTAATGAAAAACTGTTTTTT; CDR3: CASSYGGATNEKLFF
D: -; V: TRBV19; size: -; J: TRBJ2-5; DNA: TGTGCCAGTAGTATCGGCCTGTTACGGGGGGCCTACCAAGAGACCCAGTACTTC; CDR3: CASSIGLLRGAYQETQYF
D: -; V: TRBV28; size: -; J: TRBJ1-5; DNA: TGTGCCAGCAGCTCTCTTGGGAGGACCTCCCCAAGCAATCAGCCCCAGCATTTT; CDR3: CASSSLGRTSPSNQPQHF
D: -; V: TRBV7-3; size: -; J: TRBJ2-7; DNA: TGTGCCAGCAGCTTAAGTCAGTCCTACGAGCAGTACTTC; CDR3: CASSLSQSYEQYF
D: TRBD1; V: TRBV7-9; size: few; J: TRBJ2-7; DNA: TGTGCCAGCAGCTTACAGGGGGCGAGCTCCTACGAGCAGTACTTC; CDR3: CASSLQGASSYEQYF
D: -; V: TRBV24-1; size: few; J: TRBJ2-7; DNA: TGTGCCACCAGTGATTTGGGGCAGGGCAACGAGCAGTACTTC; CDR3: CATSDLGQGNEQYF
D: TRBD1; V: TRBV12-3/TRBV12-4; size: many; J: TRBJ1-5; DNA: TGTGCCAGCAGTTTAGGGGGGGCAGGGGGGAGCAATCAGCCCCAGCATTTT; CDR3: CASSLGGAGGSNQPQHF
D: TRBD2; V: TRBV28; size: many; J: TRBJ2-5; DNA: TGTGCCAGCAGTCAACCGGGGAGGGGTAAGGAGACCCAGTACTTC; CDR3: CASSQPGRGKETQYF
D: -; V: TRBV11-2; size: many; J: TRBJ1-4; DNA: TGTGCCAGCAGCCCCGAGGCGGGAGCAACTAATGAAAAACTGTTTTTT; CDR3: CASSPEAGATNEKLFF
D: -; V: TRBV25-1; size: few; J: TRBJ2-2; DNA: TGTGCCAGCACAAGTAGGGCGAACACCGGGGAGCTGTTTTTT; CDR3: CASTSRANTGELFF
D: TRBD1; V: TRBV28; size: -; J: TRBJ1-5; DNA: TGTGCCACCAGAACCTTAGGACAGGGCGACAATCAGCCCCAGCATTTT; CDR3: CATRTLGQGDNQPQHF
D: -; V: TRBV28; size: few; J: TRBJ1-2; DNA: TGTGCCAGCAGTTTGGACATGACCTATGGCTACACCTTC; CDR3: CASSLDMTYGYTF
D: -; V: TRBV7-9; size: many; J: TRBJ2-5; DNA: TGTGCCAGCAGCTTAGCCGGGACGGCCATCCAAGAGACCCAGTACTTC; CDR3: CASSLAGTAIQETQYF
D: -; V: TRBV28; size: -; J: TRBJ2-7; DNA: TGTGCCAGCAGTTTACCAGGCCTCGAGCAGTACTTC; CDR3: CASSLPGLEQYF
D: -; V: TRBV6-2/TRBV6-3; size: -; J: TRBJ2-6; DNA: TGTGCCAGCAGCGATACAGGGTCTGGGGCCAACGTCCTGACTTTC; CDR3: CASSDTGSGANVLTF
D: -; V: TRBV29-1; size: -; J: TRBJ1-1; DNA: TGCAGCGTTGACTCTAGGGGGGACAAGGGAGGAAGAGGAGCTTTCTTT; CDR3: CSVDSRGDKGGRGAFF
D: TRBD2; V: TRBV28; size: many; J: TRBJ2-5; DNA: TGTGCCAGCAGTTTAAGCCACGGGAGGGAGACCCAGTACTTC; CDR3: CASSLSHGRETQYF
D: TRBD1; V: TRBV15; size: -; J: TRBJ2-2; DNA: TGTGCCACCAGCAGAGTGGGGGACAGGGCCTCTAAGAGCACCGGGGAGCTGTTTTTT; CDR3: CATSRVGDRASKSTGELFF
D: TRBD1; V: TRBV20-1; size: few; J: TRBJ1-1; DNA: TGCAGTGCTATTATACAGGGGCGAGGTGAAGCTTTCTTT; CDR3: CSAIIQGRGEAFF
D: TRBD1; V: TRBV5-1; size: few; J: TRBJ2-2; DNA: TGCGCCAGCAGCTCAAGGACAGGGGACACCGGGGAGCTGTTTTTT; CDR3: CASSSRTGDTGELFF
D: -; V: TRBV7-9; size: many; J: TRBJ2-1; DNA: TGTGCCAGCAGCGGCATGCAGGACTTCTACAATGAGCAGTTCTTC; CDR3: CASSGMQDFYNEQFF
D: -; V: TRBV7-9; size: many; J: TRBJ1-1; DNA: TGTGCCAGCAGCCAAAGGTATTCTGAAGCTTTCTTT; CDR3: CASSQRYSEAFF
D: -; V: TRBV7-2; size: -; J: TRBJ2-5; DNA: TGTGCCAGCAGCTTAGTGCAGAGAGTGGAGACCCAGTACTTC; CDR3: CASSLVQRVETQYF
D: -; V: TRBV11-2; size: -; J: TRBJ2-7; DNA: TGTGCCAGCAGCTTAGAAGGCTACGAGCAGAACTTC; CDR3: CASSLEGYEQNF
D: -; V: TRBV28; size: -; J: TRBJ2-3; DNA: TGTGCCAGCAGTTTATTCCGGGGGCCTTTGGCAGATACGCAGTATTTT; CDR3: CASSLFRGPLADTQYF
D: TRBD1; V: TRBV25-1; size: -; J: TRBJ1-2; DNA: TGTGCCAGCAGATTGACAGGGGGCTACGGCTACACCTTC; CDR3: CASRLTGGYGYTF
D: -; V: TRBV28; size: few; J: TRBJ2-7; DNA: TGTGCCAGCTGTACAGGGATCGGTAGGGAGCAGTACTTC; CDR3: CASCTGIGREQYF
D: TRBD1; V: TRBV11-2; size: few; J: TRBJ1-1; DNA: TGTGCCAGCAGCTCGCAAGGGACAGGGGAACGTAGGAACACTGAAGCTTTCTTT; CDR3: CASSSQGTGERRNTEAFF
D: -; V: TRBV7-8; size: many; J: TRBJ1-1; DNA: TGTGCCAGCAGCTTATTCCAGGCAGGGAACACTGAAGCTTTCTTT; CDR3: CASSLFQAGNTEAFF
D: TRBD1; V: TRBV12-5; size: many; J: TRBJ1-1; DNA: TGTGCTAGTGGTTTGGCTCGCCAGGGGGTGAACACTGAAGCTTTCTTT; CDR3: CASGLARQGVNTEAFF
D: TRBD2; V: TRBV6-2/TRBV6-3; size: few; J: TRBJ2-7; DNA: TGTGCCAGCAAGGGTAGCGGGAAGTACGAGCAGTACTTC; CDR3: CASKGSGKYEQYF
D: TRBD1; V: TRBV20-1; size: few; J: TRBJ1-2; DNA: TGCAGTGCTAGAGTTCAGGGGGTCATGTCTGCATTC; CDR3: CSARVQGVMSAF